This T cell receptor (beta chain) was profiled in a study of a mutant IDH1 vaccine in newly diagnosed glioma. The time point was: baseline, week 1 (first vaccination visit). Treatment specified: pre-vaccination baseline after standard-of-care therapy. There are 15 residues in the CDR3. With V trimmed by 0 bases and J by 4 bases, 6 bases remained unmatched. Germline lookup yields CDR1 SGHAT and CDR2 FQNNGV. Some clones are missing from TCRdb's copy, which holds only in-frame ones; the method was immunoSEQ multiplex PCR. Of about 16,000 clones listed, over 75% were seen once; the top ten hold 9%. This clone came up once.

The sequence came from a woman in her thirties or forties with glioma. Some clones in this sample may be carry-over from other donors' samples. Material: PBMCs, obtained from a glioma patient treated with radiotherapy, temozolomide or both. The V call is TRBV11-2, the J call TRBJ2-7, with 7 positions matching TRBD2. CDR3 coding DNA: TGTGCCAGCAGCTTAGAGCCTAGCGGACCTTACGAGCAGTACTTC. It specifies CASSLEPSGPYEQYF.